Listed below are T cell receptor beta chains from one sample, sequenced in a study of blood T cell repertoires in COVID-19. The protocol was immunoSEQ multiplex PCR, while the TCRdb copy is restricted to in-frame clones and leaves out a portion. Among 200,000 to 250,000 clones, roughly 86% were seen once, and the ten largest hold under 2%. The sequenced sample consisted of peripheral blood. These receptors came from a woman aged 60-75 years who had recovered from COVID-19. CDR3s include the opening cysteine and the closing phenylalanine or tryptophan. The D gene is left open where the match is weak. A row's size may be missing; if present it is once, few, many or a size class.

D gene,V gene,J gene,clone size,CDR3 protein,CDR3 DNA
TRBD2,TRBV4-3,TRBJ2-1,.,CASSQDSGGSYNEQFF,TGCGCCAGCAGCCAAGACTCCGGGGGGTCCTACAATGAGCAGTTCTTC
TRBD2,TRBV6-5,TRBJ2-3,few,CASGDSGGAVDTQYF,TGTGCCAGCGGAGATAGCGGGGGGGCCGTTGATACGCAGTATTTT
TRBD1,TRBV6-4,TRBJ2-3,once,CASRPGQATDTQYF,TGTGCCAGTAGACCGGGACAGGCAACAGATACGCAGTATTTT
TRBD1,TRBV11-3,TRBJ2-7,.,CASSLGTASGEQYF,TGTGCCAGCAGCTTGGGGACAGCCTCGGGAGAGCAGTACTTC
TRBD1,TRBV18,TRBJ2-7,.,CASSPLDRGEQYF,TGTGCCAGCTCACCCTTGGACAGGGGCGAGCAGTACTTC
.,TRBV7-3,TRBJ2-5,once,CASSLTLSGTQYF,TGTGCCAGCAGCTTAACGTTATCCGGGACCCAGTACTTC
.,TRBV18,TRBJ1-1,.,CASSPARGNTEAFF,TGTGCCAGCTCACCAGCCAGGGGTAACACTGAAGCTTTCTTT
.,TRBV10-3,TRBJ2-7,.,CAISEGLRGISYEQYF,TGTGCCATCAGTGAGGGTCTGCGGGGTATTTCCTACGAGCAGTACTTC
.,TRBV27,TRBJ2-6,.,CASRDHRAGANVLTF,TGTGCCAGCAGAGATCACAGGGCTGGGGCCAACGTCCTGACTTTC
.,TRBV6-2/TRBV6-3,TRBJ1-5,.,CASSYRGSNQPQHF,TGTGCCAGCAGTTACAGGGGCAGCAATCAGCCCCAGCATTTT
.,TRBV7-2,TRBJ1-5,.,CASSFSGGSNQPQHF,TGTGCCAGCAGCTTTTCAGGAGGTAGCAATCAGCCCCAGCATTTT
.,TRBV6-2/TRBV6-3,TRBJ1-3,.,CASSYPRYRVISGNTIYF,TGTGCCAGCAGTTACCCGCGCTACAGGGTCATATCTGGAAACACCATATATTTT
TRBD2,TRBV6-6,TRBJ2-2,.,CASSYSPSGVTGELFF,TGTGCCAGCAGTTACTCGCCTAGCGGGGTAACCGGGGAGCTGTTTTTT
.,TRBV12-5,TRBJ1-2,.,CASGLTGGNNYGYTF,TGTGCTAGTGGTTTGACGGGGGGAAATAACTATGGCTACACCTTC
.,TRBV9,TRBJ2-2,.,CASSVRAGELFF,TGTGCCAGCAGCGTCAGGGCCGGGGAGCTGTTTTTT
.,TRBV5-4,TRBJ2-7,.,CASAGGGLESYEQYF,TGTGCCAGCGCCGGGGGAGGACTGGAATCCTACGAGCAGTACTTC
TRBD1,TRBV14,TRBJ1-5,.,CASSPGGYQPQHF,TGTGCCAGCAGTCCAGGGGGCTATCAGCCCCAGCATTTT
TRBD1,TRBV28,TRBJ1-6,.,CASSLRLSGTVGSPLHF,TGTGCCAGCAGTTTACGACTATCAGGGACAGTGGGTTCACCCCTCCACTTT
TRBD1,TRBV15,TRBJ2-3,.,CATSTRQGSTTDTQYF,TGTGCCACCAGCACAAGACAGGGCTCGACCACAGATACGCAGTATTTT
TRBD1,TRBV6-6,TRBJ2-5,.,CASSTGGTQYF,TGTGCCAGCAGTACAGGGGGGACCCAGTACTTC
TRBD1,TRBV6-5,TRBJ1-1,.,CASSYSAGGNTEAFF,TGTGCCAGCAGTTACTCGGCAGGGGGGAACACTGAAGCTTTCTTT
TRBD2,TRBV5-6,TRBJ2-7,.,CASSPVPTSVIYEQYF,TGTGCCAGCAGCCCCGTCCCGACTAGCGTCATCTACGAGCAGTACTTC
.,TRBV6-1,TRBJ1-2,once,CASSETAEYGYTF,TGTGCCAGCAGTGAGACAGCTGAGTATGGCTACACCTTC
TRBD2,TRBV29-1,TRBJ2-2,.,CSVGVSGGGTGELFF,TGCAGCGTTGGTGTTAGCGGGGGAGGCACCGGGGAGCTGTTTTTT
.,TRBV4-3,TRBJ1-1,.,CASSQIRVTEAFF,TGCGCCAGCAGCCAGATCAGGGTCACTGAAGCTTTCTTT
TRBD2,TRBV4-2,TRBJ2-1,.,CASSQDGGGINEQFF,TGTGCCAGCAGCCAGGACGGGGGGGGCATCAATGAGCAGTTCTTC
TRBD2,TRBV7-7,TRBJ2-2,.,CASSLLPGGAGTGELFF,TGTGCTAGCAGCTTATTGCCCGGGGGGGCTGGTACCGGGGAGCTGTTTTTT
TRBD2,TRBV9,TRBJ2-1,.,CASSSRTSGEDEQFF,TGTGCCAGCAGCTCCCGGACTAGCGGGGAGGATGAGCAGTTCTTC
TRBD2,TRBV3-1/TRBV3-2,TRBJ2-7,.,CASSLTSVSYEQYF,TGTGCCAGCAGCCTGACTAGCGTCTCCTACGAGCAGTACTTC
TRBD1,TRBV10-2,TRBJ1-2,.,CASTRDSNYGYTF,TGCGCCAGCACCCGGGACAGTAACTATGGCTACACCTTC
TRBD1,TRBV14,TRBJ1-2,few,CASSQTGEDGYTF,TGTGCCAGCAGCCAGACAGGGGAGGATGGCTACACCTTC
TRBD1,TRBV29-1,TRBJ1-3,.,CSVTGSSGNTIYF,TGCAGCGTGACAGGGAGCTCTGGAAACACCATATATTTT
.,TRBV28,TRBJ2-1,.,CASSFLEQFF,TGTGCCAGCAGTTTTTTAGAGCAGTTCTTC
.,TRBV5-8,TRBJ1-4,.,CASTRDFNEKLFF,TGTGCCAGCACCCGGGACTTTAATGAAAAACTGTTTTTT
.,TRBV18,TRBJ2-7,.,CASSPRAFPLYEQYF,TGTGCCAGCTCACCGCGGGCCTTTCCCTTATACGAGCAGTACTTC
TRBD2,TRBV25-1,TRBJ2-1,.,CASRTGTSAYNEQFF,TGTGCCAGCAGGACCGGGACTAGCGCCTACAATGAGCAGTTCTTC
.,TRBV28,TRBJ2-2,.,CASSRIETGELFF,TGTGCCAGCAGTCGTATAGAGACCGGGGAGCTGTTTTTT
.,TRBV4-1,TRBJ2-5,.,CASSRTLRQGSQETQYF,TGCGCCAGCAGCCGCACCCTTCGGCAGGGCTCTCAAGAGACCCAGTACTTC
.,TRBV27,TRBJ1-6,once,CASSPTGSSYNSPLHF,TGTGCCAGCAGTCCAACAGGGAGCTCCTATAATTCACCCCTCCACTTT
.,TRBV24-1,TRBJ2-1,.,CATSDPTGSGGLTNNEQFF,TGTGCCACCAGTGATCCCACCGGGTCAGGGGGGCTCACAAACAATGAGCAGTTCTTC
TRBD2,TRBV5-1,TRBJ2-3,.,CASSYSGGASDTQYF,TGCGCCAGCAGTTATAGCGGGGGGGCCTCGGATACGCAGTATTTT
.,TRBV10-2,TRBJ1-1,.,CASSEVLSSAEAFF,TGCGCCAGCAGTGAAGTCTTGAGTTCGGCTGAAGCTTTCTTT
.,TRBV7-8,TRBJ1-1,.,CASSKTGSSDTEAFF,TGTGCCAGCAGCAAAACAGGGTCGTCGGACACTGAAGCTTTCTTT
TRBD1,TRBV2,TRBJ2-2,once,CASVRQGVTGELFF,TGTGCCAGCGTACGACAGGGTGTGACCGGGGAGCTGTTTTTT
.,TRBV7-2,TRBJ1-3,.,CASSRLRSGNTIYF,TGTGCCAGCAGCCGCCTACGCTCTGGAAACACCATATATTTT
TRBD1,TRBV4-2,TRBJ2-2,.,CASSQVLGQGNTGELFF,TGTGCCAGCAGCCAAGTTTTGGGACAGGGGAACACCGGGGAGCTGTTTTTT
.,TRBV19,TRBJ2-2,.,CASSILTGNTGELFF,TGTGCCAGTAGTATTTTGACAGGTAACACCGGGGAGCTGTTTTTT
TRBD2,TRBV28,TRBJ2-1,.,CASSLLTSGRNEQFF,TGTGCCAGCAGTCTCTTGACTAGCGGGAGAAATGAGCAGTTCTTC
TRBD2,TRBV3-1/TRBV3-2,TRBJ2-3,.,CASSQDGPSGGNTQYF,TGTGCCAGCAGCCAAGACGGGCCGAGCGGGGGGAATACGCAGTATTTT
TRBD1,TRBV5-4,TRBJ1-1,.,CASSTPTGSDTEAFF,TGTGCCAGCAGCACCCCGACAGGGTCGGACACTGAAGCTTTCTTT
.,TRBV7-9,TRBJ2-2,.,CASSLASGFTGELFF,TGTGCCAGCAGCTTAGCCTCGGGGTTCACCGGGGAGCTGTTTTTT
TRBD2,TRBV27,TRBJ2-7,.,CASSWGVAGGYEQYF,TGTGCCAGCAGCTGGGGAGTAGCGGGGGGCTACGAGCAGTACTTC
TRBD1,TRBV7-9,TRBJ2-7,.,CASSFPPGQRSSYEQYF,TGTGCCAGCAGCTTCCCCCCGGGACAGAGGAGCTCCTACGAGCAGTACTTC
TRBD2,TRBV28,TRBJ2-6,.,CASSFVGGTGANVLTF,TGTGCCAGCAGTTTTGTCGGGGGGACCGGGGCCAACGTCCTGACTTTC